Below, 16 T cell receptor beta chains from the same sample are listed, as sequenced in a study of T cell responses to AZD1222 COVID-19 vaccine. The assay was immunoSEQ multiplex PCR, and TCRdb's table has in-frame clones only and misses some. Counted here are roughly 92,000 clones, 90% occurring once; the ten biggest clones make up more than 7.5%. Sample: peripheral blood, taken on day 0 of AZD1222 vaccination. The receptors originated from an adult in good health.

The chain has TRBV2 and TRBJ2-7; D gene ambiguous. The CDR3 runs to 14 residues. Trimming stripped 4 bases from V and 7 bases from J, with 17 bases between. The germline CDR1 and CDR2 sequences are SNHLY and FYNNEI. The CDR3 protein is CASSALSPEQEQYF. The CDR3 coding sequence is TGTGCCAGCAGTGCCCTCAGTCCCGAGCAGGAGCAGTACTTC.

This chain joins TRBV11-1 and TRBJ2-1, with D uncertain. Germline CDR1 SGHAT, CDR2 FQDESV (reference sequence). The CDR3 spans 13 residues. V shed 7 bases and J shed 5 bases, with 12 bases lying between them. As DNA, the CDR3 is TGTGCCAGCACCCCTGACTTGCACAATGAGCAGTTCTTC. It translates to CASTPDLHNEQFF.

The gene calls are TRBV7-8 and TRBJ2-3; D not resolved. CDR1 is SGHVS and CDR2 is FQNEAQ in the germline V gene. V dropped 5 bases and J dropped 1 base, with 7 bases sitting between them. The length of the CDR3 is 13 residues. Here the CDR3 DNA reads TGTGCCAGCAGCGCAACTCGCACAGATACGCAGTATTTT. Protein product: CASSATRTDTQYF.

The gene calls are TRBV7-2 and TRBJ1-2; perhaps TRBD1 as D (6 bases). V lost 5 bases and J lost 3, with 13 bases in between. The CDR3 spans 14 residues. Per the germline V gene, CDR1 is SGHTA and CDR2 is FQGNSA. CDR3 DNA sequence: TGTGCCAGCAGCCTTGATCCAGGGGACTATGGCTACACCTTC. Translation gives CASSLDPGDYGYTF.

V gene TRBV9 combines with J gene TRBJ2-2, with D tentatively TRBD2 (5 bases). The CDR3 covers 15 residues. Germline V lookup: CDR1 SGDLS, CDR2 YYNGEE. Trimming cost V 4 bases and J 1 base, with 11 bases left between them. The CDR3, as DNA: TGTGCCAGCAGCATTAGCGCCGGGAACACCGGGGAGCTGTTTTTT. Protein: CASSISAGNTGELFF.

The chain has TRBV18 and TRBJ1-4, with 12 bases matching TRBD1. The CDR3 extends over 14 amino acids. The J segment lost 7 bases and the V segment lost 3 bases, leaving 0 bases of the junction unmatched. Germline V gives CDR1 KGHSH, CDR2 LQKENI. CDR3 sequence: CASSPGQGAEKLFF. The CDR3 nucleotides are TGTGCCAGCTCACCGGGACAGGGGGCTGAAAAACTGTTTTTT.

This chain joins TRBV6-1 and TRBJ1-2, with TRBD1 as a possible D gene (5 bases). The CDR3 has 14 amino acids. With 3 bases removed from V and 5 bases from J, the gap between germline ends came to 13 bases. Germline values: CDR1 MNHNS, CDR2 SASEGT. CDR3 bases: TGTGCCAGCAGTGACGACCAGGGTGTATATGGCTACACCTTC. It translates to CASSDDQGVYGYTF.

V is TRBV5-3 and J is TRBJ1-2; no reliable D call. TRBV5-3 qualifies as an ORF whose function is uncertain. CDR3 length equals 11 residues. Between the trimmed V and J ends, which lost 2 bases and 3 bases, there was a span of 2 bases. In DNA form, the CDR3 reads TGTGCCAGAAGCTTTCACTATGGCTACACCTTC. Its translation: CARSFHYGYTF.

The chain has TRBV7-9 and TRBJ2-2; tentative D call: TRBD2 (5 bases). V dropped 5 bases and J dropped 7 bases, with 23 bases sitting between them. Germline CDR1 reads SEHNR; CDR2 reads FQNEAQ (reference sequence). The CDR3 is 17 residues long. The CDR3: CASSRPGIPGEIGELFF. The CDR3 bases are TGTGCCAGCAGCCGACCCGGGATCCCGGGCGAGATCGGGGAGCTGTTTTTT.

The chain links TRBV5-6 to TRBJ1-3; D gene unclear. This CDR3 contains 15 residues. V gave up 2 bases and J gave up 0 bases, with 9 bases separating them. Germline V gene lookup returns CDR1 SGHDT and CDR2 YYEEEE. CDR3 protein: CASSFQLNSGNTIYF. Here the CDR3 DNA reads TGTGCCAGCAGCTTTCAACTGAACTCTGGAAACACCATATATTTT. Using reference TRBV5-6 and TRBJ1-3 for the parts outside the CDR3, the full variable domain is DAGVTQSPTHLIKTRGQQVTLRCSPKSGHDTVSWYQQALGQGPQFIFQYYEEEERQRGNFPDRFSGHQFPNYSSELNVNALLLGDSALYLCASSFQLNSGNTIYFGEGSWLTVV.

In nucleotides, the CDR3 is TGTGCCAGCAGCTGGGGGAGGGGCCGGCAGCCCCAGCATTTT. It encodes CASSWGRGRQPQHF. This chain uses TRBV27 with TRBJ1-5; D is perhaps TRBD1 (5 bases). Per germline, CDR1 MNHEY and CDR2 SMNVEV (reference sequence). This CDR3 contains 14 residues. The V gene lost 6 bases and the J gene lost 7 bases, with 16 bases spanning the gap.

The V gene is TRBV7-2, the J gene TRBJ1-5; D perhaps matches TRBD1 (6 bases). The CDR3 spans 15 residues. The germline V gene has CDR1 SGHTA and CDR2 FQGNSA. Between the trimmed V and J ends, which lost 6 bases and 4 bases, there was a span of 16 bases. The CDR3 region has the DNA TGTGCCAGCAGAGCGACGGGGGGCCGAAATCAGCCCCAGCATTTT. Translation gives CASRATGGRNQPQHF. The complete variable domain, with remaining parts taken from reference TRBV7-2 and TRBJ1-5, reads GAGVSQSPSNKVTEKGKDVELRCDPISGHTALYWYRQSLGQGLEFLIYFQGNSAPDKSGLPSDRFSAERTGGSVSTLTIQRTQQEDSAVYLCASRATGGRNQPQHFGDGTRLSIL.

This clone was recorded once. The chain recombines TRBV19 with TRBJ2-1; D is undetermined. Trimming cost V 5 bases and J 0 bases, with 5 bases left between them. The CDR3 is 13 residues long. The V gene's germline CDR1 is LNHDA and CDR2 SQIVND (reference sequence). The CDR3 sequence: CASSLTSYNEQFF. In DNA form, the CDR3 reads TGTGCCAGTAGTTTAACCTCCTACAATGAGCAGTTCTTC.

The chain employs TRBV5-5 and TRBJ1-2; a possible D gene is TRBD1 (6 bases). CDR3 length: 13 amino acids. V was shortened by 3 bases and J by 7 bases, with 13 bases between the two germline ends. The V gene's germline CDR1 is SGHKS and CDR2 YYEKEE (reference sequence). The CDR3 region has the DNA TGTGCCAGCAGCTCGACACAGGGAGGTGGCTACACCTTC. Amino acids: CASSSTQGGGYTF.

The genes are TRBV6-5 and TRBJ1-3, with D unresolved. The CDR3 consists of 16 residues. CDR1 is MNHEY, CDR2 SVGAGI, per germline. The V gene lost 0 bases and the J gene lost 1 base, with 10 bases spanning the gap. CDR3 sequence reads: CASSYSPRRSGNTIYF. The CDR3 nucleotides read TGTGCCAGCAGTTACTCGCCCAGGCGATCTGGAAACACCATATATTTT.

The chain carries TRBV11-1 and TRBJ1-2; unclear D gene. The CDR3 contains 16 residues. Trimming removed 5 bases from V and 6 bases from J, with 22 bases in between. In germline, CDR1 is SGHAT, CDR2 FQDESV (reference sequence). Here the CDR3 DNA reads TGTGCCAGCAGCCAGCAGTATGGGTTGGGCTACAATGGCTACACCTTC. It is translated as CASSQQYGLGYNGYTF.